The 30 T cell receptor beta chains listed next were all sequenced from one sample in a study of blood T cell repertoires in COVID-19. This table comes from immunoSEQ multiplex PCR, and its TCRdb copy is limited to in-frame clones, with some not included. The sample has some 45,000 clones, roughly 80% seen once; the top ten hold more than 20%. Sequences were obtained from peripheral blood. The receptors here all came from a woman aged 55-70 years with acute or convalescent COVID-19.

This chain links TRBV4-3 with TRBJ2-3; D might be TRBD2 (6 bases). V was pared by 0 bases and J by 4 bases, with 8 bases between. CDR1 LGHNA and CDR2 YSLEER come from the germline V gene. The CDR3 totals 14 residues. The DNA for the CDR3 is TGCGCCAGCAGCCAAGACGGAGGGTCAGATACGCAGTATTTT. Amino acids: CASSQDGGSDTQYF.

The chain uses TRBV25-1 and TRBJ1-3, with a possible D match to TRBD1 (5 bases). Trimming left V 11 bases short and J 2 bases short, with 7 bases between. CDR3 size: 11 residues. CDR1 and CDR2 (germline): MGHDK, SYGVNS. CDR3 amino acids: CAVQAGNTIYF. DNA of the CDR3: TGTGCCGTACAGGCTGGAAACACCATATATTTT.

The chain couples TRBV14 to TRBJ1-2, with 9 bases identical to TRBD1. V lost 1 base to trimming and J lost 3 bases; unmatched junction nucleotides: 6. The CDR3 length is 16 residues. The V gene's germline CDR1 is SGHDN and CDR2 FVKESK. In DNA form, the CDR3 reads TGTGCCAGCAGCCAAGCCGGGACAGGGAACTACTATGGCTACACCTTC. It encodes CASSQAGTGNYYGYTF.

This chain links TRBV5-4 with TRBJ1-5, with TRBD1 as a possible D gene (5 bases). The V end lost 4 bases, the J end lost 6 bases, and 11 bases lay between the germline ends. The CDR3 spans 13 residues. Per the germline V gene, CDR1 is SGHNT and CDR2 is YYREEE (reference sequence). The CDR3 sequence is CASSPDGGQPQHF. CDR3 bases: TGTGCCAGCAGCCCCGACGGGGGTCAGCCCCAGCATTTT.

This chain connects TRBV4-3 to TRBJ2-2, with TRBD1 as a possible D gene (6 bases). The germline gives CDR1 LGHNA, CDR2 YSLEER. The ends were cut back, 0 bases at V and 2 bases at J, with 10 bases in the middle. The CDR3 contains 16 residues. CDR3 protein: CASSQDPDSNTGELFF. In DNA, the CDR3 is TGCGCCAGCAGCCAAGATCCGGACAGCAACACCGGGGAGCTGTTTTTT.

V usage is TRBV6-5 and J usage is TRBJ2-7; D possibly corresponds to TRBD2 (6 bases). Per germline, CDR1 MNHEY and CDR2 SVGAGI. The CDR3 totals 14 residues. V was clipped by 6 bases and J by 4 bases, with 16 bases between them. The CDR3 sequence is CASRYADYSYEQYF. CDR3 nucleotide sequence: TGTGCCAGCAGATATGCGGACTATTCTTACGAGCAGTACTTC.

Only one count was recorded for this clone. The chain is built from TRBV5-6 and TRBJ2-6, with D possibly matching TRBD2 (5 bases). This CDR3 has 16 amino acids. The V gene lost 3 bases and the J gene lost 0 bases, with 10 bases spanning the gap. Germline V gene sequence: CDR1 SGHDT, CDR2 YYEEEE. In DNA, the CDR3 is TGTGCCAGCAGCTCAGGACTCAACTCTGGGGCCAACGTCCTGACTTTC. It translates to CASSSGLNSGANVLTF.

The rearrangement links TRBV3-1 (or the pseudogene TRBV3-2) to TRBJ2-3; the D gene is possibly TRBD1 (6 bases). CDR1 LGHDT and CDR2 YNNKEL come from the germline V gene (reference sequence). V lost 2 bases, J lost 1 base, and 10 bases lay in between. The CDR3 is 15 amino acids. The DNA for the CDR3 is TGTGCCAGCAGCCAAAGGGGGTCTGGCACAGATACGCAGTATTTT. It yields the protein CASSQRGSGTDTQYF.

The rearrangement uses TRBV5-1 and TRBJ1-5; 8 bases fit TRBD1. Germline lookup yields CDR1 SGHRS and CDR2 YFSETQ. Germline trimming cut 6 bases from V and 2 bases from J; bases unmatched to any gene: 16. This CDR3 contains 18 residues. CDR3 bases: TGCGCCAGCAAAAAGACCAGGGGGCGGTTATATTGCAATCAGCCCCAGCATTTT. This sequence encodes CASKKTRGRLYCNQPQHF.

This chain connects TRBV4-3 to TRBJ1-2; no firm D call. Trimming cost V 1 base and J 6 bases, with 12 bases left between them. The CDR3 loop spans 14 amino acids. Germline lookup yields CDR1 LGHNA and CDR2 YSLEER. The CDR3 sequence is CASSQGSGKDGYTF. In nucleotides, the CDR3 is TGCGCCAGCAGCCAAGGATCGGGGAAGGATGGCTACACCTTC.

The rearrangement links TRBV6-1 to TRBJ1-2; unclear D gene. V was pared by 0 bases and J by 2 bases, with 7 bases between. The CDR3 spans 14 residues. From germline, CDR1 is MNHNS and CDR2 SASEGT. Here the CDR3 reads CASSEAVRNYGYTF. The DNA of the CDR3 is TGTGCCAGCAGTGAAGCAGTCAGAAACTATGGCTACACCTTC.

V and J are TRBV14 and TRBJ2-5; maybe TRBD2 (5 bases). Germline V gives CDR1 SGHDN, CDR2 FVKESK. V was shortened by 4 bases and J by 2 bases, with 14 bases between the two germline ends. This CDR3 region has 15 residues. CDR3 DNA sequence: TGTGCCAGCAGCCCCCGCGGGCGCAAACAAGAGACCCAGTACTTC. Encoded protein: CASSPRGRKQETQYF.

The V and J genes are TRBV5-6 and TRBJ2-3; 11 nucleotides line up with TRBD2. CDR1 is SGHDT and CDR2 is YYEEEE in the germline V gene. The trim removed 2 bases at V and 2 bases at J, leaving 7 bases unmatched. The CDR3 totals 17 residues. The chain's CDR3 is CASSFFGTSGSTDTQYF. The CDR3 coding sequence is TGTGCCAGCAGCTTCTTTGGGACTAGCGGATCCACAGATACGCAGTATTTT.

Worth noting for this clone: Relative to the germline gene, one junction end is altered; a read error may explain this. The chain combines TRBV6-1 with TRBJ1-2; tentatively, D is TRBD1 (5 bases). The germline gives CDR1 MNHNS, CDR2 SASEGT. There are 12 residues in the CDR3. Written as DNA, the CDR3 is TGTGCCAGCGGTGAGGTTCAGGGTGATAACACCTTC. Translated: CASGEVQGDNTF.

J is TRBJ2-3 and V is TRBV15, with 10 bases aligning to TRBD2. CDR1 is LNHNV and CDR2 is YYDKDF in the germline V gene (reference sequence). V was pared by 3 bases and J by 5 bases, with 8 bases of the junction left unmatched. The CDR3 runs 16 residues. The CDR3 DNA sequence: TGTGCCACCAGCAGTGGTCAGCGGGGGGGGCAAGATACGCAGTATTTT. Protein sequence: CATSSGQRGGQDTQYF.

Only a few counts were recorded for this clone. The CDR3 DNA follows: TGTGCCAGCAGCGGGGAACAGGGTCCTCCCTACAATGAGCAGTTCTTC. Amino acids: CASSGEQGPPYNEQFF. The chain carries TRBV7-9 and TRBJ2-1, with D maybe TRBD1 (6 bases). Between the trimmed V and J ends, which lost 5 bases and 2 bases, there was a span of 16 bases. The CDR3 runs 16 residues. The germline V gene encodes CDR1 SEHNR and CDR2 FQNEAQ (reference sequence).

CDR3 sequence (DNA): TGCAGCGTAAGACCGGGACTAGCGGGGGCGAGGAGCACAGATACGCAGTATTTT. Its translation: CSVRPGLAGARSTDTQYF. This chain uses TRBV29-1 with TRBJ2-3; 14 bases agree with TRBD2. The CDR3 is made up of 18 amino acids. Losses at the gene ends were 6 bases for V and 0 bases for J; bases not matched to a gene: 11. The V gene's germline CDR1 is SQVTM and CDR2 ANQGSEA.

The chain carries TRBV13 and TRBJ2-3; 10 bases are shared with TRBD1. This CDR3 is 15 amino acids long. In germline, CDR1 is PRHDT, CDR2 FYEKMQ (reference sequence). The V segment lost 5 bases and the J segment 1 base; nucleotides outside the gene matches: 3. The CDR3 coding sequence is TGTGCCAGCAGCATCGGGACAGGGGGCACAGATACGCAGTATTTT. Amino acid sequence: CASSIGTGGTDTQYF.

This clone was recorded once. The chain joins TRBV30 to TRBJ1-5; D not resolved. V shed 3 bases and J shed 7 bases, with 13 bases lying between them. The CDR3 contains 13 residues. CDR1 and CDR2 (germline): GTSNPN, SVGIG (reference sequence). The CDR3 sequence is CAWRGKGGQPQHF. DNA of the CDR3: TGTGCCTGGAGAGGAAAGGGAGGACAGCCCCAGCATTTT.

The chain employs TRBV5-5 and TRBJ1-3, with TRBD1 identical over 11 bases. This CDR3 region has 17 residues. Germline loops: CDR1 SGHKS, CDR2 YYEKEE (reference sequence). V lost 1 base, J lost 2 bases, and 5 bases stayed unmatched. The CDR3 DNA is TGTGCCAGCAGCTTGTCCCTGGACAGGGGGCCTGGAAACACCATATATTTT. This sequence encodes CASSLSLDRGPGNTIYF.

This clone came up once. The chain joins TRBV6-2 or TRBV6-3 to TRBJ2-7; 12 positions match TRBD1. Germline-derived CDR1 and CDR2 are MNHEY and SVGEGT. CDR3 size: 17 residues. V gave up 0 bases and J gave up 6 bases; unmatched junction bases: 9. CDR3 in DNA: TGTGCCAGCAGTTACTCGAATCCGGGACAGGGGGCCTTCGAGCAGTACTTC. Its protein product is CASSYSNPGQGAFEQYF.

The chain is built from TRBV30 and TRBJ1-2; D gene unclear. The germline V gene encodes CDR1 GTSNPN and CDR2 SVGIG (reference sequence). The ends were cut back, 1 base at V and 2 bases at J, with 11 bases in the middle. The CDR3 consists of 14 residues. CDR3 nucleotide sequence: TGTGCCTGGAGTGAACTGGTTACGAACTATGGCTACACCTTC. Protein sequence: CAWSELVTNYGYTF.

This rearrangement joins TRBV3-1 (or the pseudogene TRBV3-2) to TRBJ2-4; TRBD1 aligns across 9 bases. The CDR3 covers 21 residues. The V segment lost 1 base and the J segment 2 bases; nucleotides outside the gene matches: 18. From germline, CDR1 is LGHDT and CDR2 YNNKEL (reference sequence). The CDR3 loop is CASSQVFPPLTGGRTKNIQYF. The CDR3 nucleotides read TGTGCCAGCAGCCAAGTGTTTCCCCCTTTGACAGGGGGAAGGACCAAAAACATTCAGTACTTC.

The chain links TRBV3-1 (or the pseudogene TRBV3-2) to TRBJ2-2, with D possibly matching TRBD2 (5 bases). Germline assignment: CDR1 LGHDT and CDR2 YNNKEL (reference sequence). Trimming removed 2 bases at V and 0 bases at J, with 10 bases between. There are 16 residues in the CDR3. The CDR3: CASSQWSGANTGELFF. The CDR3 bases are TGTGCCAGCAGCCAATGGTCCGGGGCGAACACCGGGGAGCTGTTTTTT.

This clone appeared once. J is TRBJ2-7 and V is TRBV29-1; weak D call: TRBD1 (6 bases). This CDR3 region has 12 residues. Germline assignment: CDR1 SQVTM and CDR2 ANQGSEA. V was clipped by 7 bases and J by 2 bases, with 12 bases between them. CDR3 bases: TGCAGCGCCTTAGGGGGACCCTACGAGCAGTACTTC. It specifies CSALGGPYEQYF.

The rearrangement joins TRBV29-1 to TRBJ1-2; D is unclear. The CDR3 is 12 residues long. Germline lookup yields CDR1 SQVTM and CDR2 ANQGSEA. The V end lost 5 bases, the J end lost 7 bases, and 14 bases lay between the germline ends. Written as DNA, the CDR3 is TGCAGCGTTCCCCTAGGTCTGAGTGGCTACACCTTC. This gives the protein CSVPLGLSGYTF.

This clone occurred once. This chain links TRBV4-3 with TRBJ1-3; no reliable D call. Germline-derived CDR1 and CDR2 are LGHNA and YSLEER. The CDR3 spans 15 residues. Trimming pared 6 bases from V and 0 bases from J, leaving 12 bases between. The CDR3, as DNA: TGCGCCAGCAGACGTGACCGGGGCTCTGGAAACACCATATATTTT. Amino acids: CASRRDRGSGNTIYF.

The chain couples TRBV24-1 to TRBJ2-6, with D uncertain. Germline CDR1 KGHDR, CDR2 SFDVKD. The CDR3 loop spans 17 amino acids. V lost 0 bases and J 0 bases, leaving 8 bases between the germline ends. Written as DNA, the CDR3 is TGTGCCACCAGTGATTTGCCCCCCAGCTCTGGGGCCAACGTCCTGACTTTC. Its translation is CATSDLPPSSGANVLTF.

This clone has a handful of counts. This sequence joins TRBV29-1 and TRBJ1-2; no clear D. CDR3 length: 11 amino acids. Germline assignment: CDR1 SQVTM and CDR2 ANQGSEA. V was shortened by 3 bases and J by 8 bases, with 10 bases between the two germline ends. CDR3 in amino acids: CSVEGQRGYTF. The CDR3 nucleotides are TGCAGCGTTGAGGGCCAACGAGGCTACACCTTC.

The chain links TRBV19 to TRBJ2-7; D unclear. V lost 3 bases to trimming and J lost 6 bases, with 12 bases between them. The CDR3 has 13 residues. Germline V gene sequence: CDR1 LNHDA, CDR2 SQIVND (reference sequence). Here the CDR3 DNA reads TGTGCCAGTAGTATTTTATTGAGTGGCGAGCAGTACTTC. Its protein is CASSILLSGEQYF.